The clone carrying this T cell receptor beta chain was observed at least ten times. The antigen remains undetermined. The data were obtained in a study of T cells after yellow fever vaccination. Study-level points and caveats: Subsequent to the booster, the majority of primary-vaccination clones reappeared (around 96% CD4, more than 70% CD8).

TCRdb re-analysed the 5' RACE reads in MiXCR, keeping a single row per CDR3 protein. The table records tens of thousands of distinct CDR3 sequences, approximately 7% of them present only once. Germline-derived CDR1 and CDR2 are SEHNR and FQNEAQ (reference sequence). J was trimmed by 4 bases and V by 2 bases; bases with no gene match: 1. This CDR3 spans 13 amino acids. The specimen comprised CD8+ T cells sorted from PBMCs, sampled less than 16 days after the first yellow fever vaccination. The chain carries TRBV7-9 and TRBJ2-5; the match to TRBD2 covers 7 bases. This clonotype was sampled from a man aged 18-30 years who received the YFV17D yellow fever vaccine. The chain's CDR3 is CASSLSGGETQYF. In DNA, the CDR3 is TGTGCCAGCAGCTTATCGGGGGGAGAGACCCAGTACTTC.